What follows are 22 T cell receptor beta chains derived from one specimen sequenced in a study of Graves' ophthalmopathy and Graves' hyperthyroidism. RNA transcripts were the template, and TCR beta CDR3 regions were amplified from them. An opening RT-PCR round employed HTBI primers and preceded a second-round multiplex PCR. MiXCR, run by TCRdb on the multiplex PCR reads, gives a single entry per CDR3 protein. The sample consists of under 800,000 distinct CDR3 sequences, about 24% of them appearing once. Source material: peripheral blood. These receptors all stem from a woman between 18 and 29 years old with stable Graves' hyperthyroidism. Some clones in this sample may be carry-over from other donors' samples.

The chain joins TRBV7-8 to TRBJ2-7, with TRBD1 matching over 10 bases. CDR3 length: 15 residues. V shed 5 bases and J 6 bases; nucleotides not matched to a gene: 10. Germline values: CDR1 SGHVS, CDR2 FQNEAQ. CDR3 amino acids: CASSPRTGGFGEQYF. The DNA for the CDR3 is TGTGCCAGCAGCCCACGGACAGGGGGTTTCGGCGAGCAGTACTTC.

In its sample, this clonotype was seen many times. The rearrangement links TRBV5-1 to TRBJ2-6; 7 bases line up with TRBD2. Looked up from germline, CDR1 is SGHRS and CDR2 is YFSETQ. V gave up 0 bases and J gave up 3 bases; unmatched junction bases: 12. This CDR3 spans 19 amino acids. The CDR3 here is CASSLAGRSFNLGANVLTF. Here the CDR3 DNA reads TGCGCCAGCAGCTTGGCCGGGAGGTCCTTCAATCTTGGGGCCAACGTCCTGACTTTC.

This clonotype was found a few times. The V and J genes are TRBV6-1 and TRBJ1-6, with a possible D match to TRBD1 (6 bases). This CDR3 has 13 residues. CDR1 and CDR2 (germline): MNHNS, SASEGT. The germline V and J ends were trimmed by 6 bases and 11 bases, with 14 bases remaining between them. The CDR3 loop is CASRGTGITPLHF. CDR3 in DNA: TGTGCCAGCAGAGGAACAGGGATAACACCCCTCCACTTT.

V usage is TRBV6-2 or TRBV6-3 and J usage is TRBJ2-5; tentative D call: TRBD2 (5 bases). The CDR3 runs 15 residues. Germline CDR1 reads MNHEY; CDR2 reads SVGEGT. The V end lost 6 bases, the J end lost 5 bases, and 19 bases lay between the germline ends. Here the CDR3 reads CASSLVLASWETQYF. As DNA, the CDR3 is TGTGCCAGCAGCTTAGTGCTAGCCTCGTGGGAGACCCAGTACTTC.

The genes are TRBV19 and TRBJ2-2; D remains ambiguous. The CDR3 extends over 13 amino acids. Germline V gene sequence: CDR1 LNHDA, CDR2 SQIVND (reference sequence). Between the trimmed V and J ends, which lost 2 bases and 5 bases, there was a span of 6 bases. The CDR3 coding sequence is TGTGCCAGTAGTATAAGCCAGACCGGGGAGCTGTTTTTT. Protein: CASSISQTGELFF.

This clonotype was found many times. V and J are TRBV7-3 and TRBJ1-2, with D tentatively TRBD1 (6 bases). The CDR3 sequence is 14 residues long. Germline V gene data show CDR1 as SGHTA and CDR2 as FQGTGA. Trimming pared 5 bases from V and 4 bases from J, leaving 14 bases between. This CDR3 is CASSETGTSYGYTF. CDR3 DNA: TGTGCCAGCAGCGAAACAGGGACCTCCTATGGCTACACCTTC.

This clonotype was seen repeatedly, ten times or more. V usage is TRBV20-1 and J usage is TRBJ1-5; D uncertain. CDR1 is DFQATT, CDR2 SNEGSKA, per germline (reference sequence). This CDR3 contains 15 residues. The germline V and J ends were trimmed by 3 bases and 2 bases, with 14 bases remaining between them. This chain's CDR3 is CSASQDGGGNQPQHF. Written as DNA, the CDR3 is TGCAGTGCTAGTCAGGACGGAGGTGGCAATCAGCCCCAGCATTTT.

This clonotype was seen many times. The J gene is TRBJ1-1, the V gene TRBV12-3 or TRBV12-4, with 7 bases matching TRBD1. The CDR3 is 17 amino acids. J gave up 0 bases and V 4 bases, and 11 bases lay outside the gene matches. The CDR3 DNA reads as TGTGCCAGCAGTTCCAGGGCGCGAGGGGGCATGAACACTGAAGCTTTCTTT. This translates into CASSSRARGGMNTEAFF.

The chain uses TRBV7-2 and TRBJ2-6; D possibly corresponds to TRBD1 (5 bases). In germline, CDR1 is SGHTA, CDR2 FQGNSA. The CDR3 is 16 amino acids. Deletions cut 5 bases from V and 0 bases from J, with 11 bases between. The CDR3 DNA is TGTGCCAGCAGCACGGACACAGTCTCTGGGGCCAACGTCCTGACTTTC. Translated, it gives CASSTDTVSGANVLTF.

Note on this clonotype: One base away lies a much larger clone, so this may be a sequencing read error. The rearrangement links TRBV6-1 to TRBJ2-5; D unclear. V was trimmed by 11 bases and J by 4 bases, leaving 14 bases between them. CDR3 size: 12 residues. CDR1 and CDR2 from the germline V gene are MNHNS and SASEGT. In nucleotides, the CDR3 is TGTGCCTCCTGTGAAGATCGAGAGACCCAGTACTTC. This codes for CASCEDRETQYF.

This clonotype was found a few times. The chain joins TRBV12-3 or TRBV12-4 to TRBJ1-5; D unresolved. V shed 5 bases and J shed 5 bases, with 10 bases lying between them. The length of the CDR3 is 13 residues. CDR3 sequence: CASSPDGYQPQHF. The CDR3 nucleotides are TGTGCCAGCAGTCCGGACGGATATCAGCCCCAGCATTTT.

This clonotype showed up just a few times. The chain combines TRBV9 with TRBJ2-2; D might be TRBD2 (6 bases). The CDR3 contains 15 residues. The V gene lost 2 bases and the J gene lost 3 bases, with 11 bases spanning the gap. The germline V gene has CDR1 SGDLS and CDR2 YYNGEE. The CDR3 is CASSVGGDYTGELFF. In nucleotides, the CDR3 is TGTGCCAGCAGCGTTGGCGGGGACTACACCGGGGAGCTGTTTTTT.

This clonotype was detected a few times. V and J are TRBV5-1 and TRBJ1-2; the D is unclear. V was shortened by 6 bases and J by 6 bases, with 15 bases between the two germline ends. From germline, CDR1 is SGHRS and CDR2 YFSETQ. This CDR3 has 13 residues. In DNA form, the CDR3 reads TGCGCCAGCAATTCGTTGGCGGAGGATGGCTACACCTTC. This sequence encodes CASNSLAEDGYTF.

This clonotype was counted ten times or more. One end of the junction is discordant with germline, which a read error may explain. The V and J genes are TRBV28 and TRBJ1-1; 11 bases are shared with TRBD1. The germline gives CDR1 MDHEN, CDR2 SYDVKM. This CDR3 spans 15 amino acids. The CDR3 sequence is CARSFGGTGGTEAFF. The CDR3 DNA follows: TGTGCCCGCAGTTTTGGCGGGACAGGGGGCACTGAAGCTTTCTTT.

The J gene is TRBJ1-1, the V gene TRBV18, with D possibly TRBD1 on 5 matching bases. The germline V gene encodes CDR1 KGHSH and CDR2 LQKENI. The CDR3 has 16 amino acids. Trimming left V 0 bases short and J 3 bases short, with 14 bases between. The CDR3 sequence: CASSPPAGGGHTEAFF. The CDR3 DNA is TGTGCCAGCTCACCACCGGCGGGGGGAGGGCACACTGAAGCTTTCTTT.

V gene TRBV5-1 combines with J gene TRBJ1-1, with D perhaps TRBD1 (6 bases). The CDR3 has 16 amino acids. Per the germline V gene, CDR1 is SGHRS and CDR2 is YFSETQ. Trimming left V 1 base short and J 4 bases short, with 17 bases between. CDR3 sequence reads: CASSLCRGDWCTEAFF. CDR3 coding DNA: TGCGCCAGCAGCTTGTGCAGGGGTGATTGGTGCACTGAAGCTTTCTTT.

This clonotype was observed many times. The V call is TRBV11-3, the J call TRBJ2-7; no clear D gene. V was clipped by 6 bases and J by 5 bases, with 14 bases between them. CDR1 is SGHNT and CDR2 is YENEEA in the germline V gene. CDR3 length: 13 residues. In DNA, the CDR3 is TGTGCCAGCAGTCGCCTCACCAACCACGAGCAGTACTTC. Translating it yields CASSRLTNHEQYF.

The chain is built from TRBV12-3 or TRBV12-4 and TRBJ1-2; maybe TRBD1 (6 bases). V lost 5 bases and J lost 8, with 18 bases in between. The CDR3 is made up of 14 amino acids. The CDR3 DNA reads TGTGCCAGCAGTCTCTCCGGGGGCTGGCCCGGCTACACCTTC. Translating it yields CASSLSGGWPGYTF.

The rearrangement uses TRBV10-3 and TRBJ1-5; 10 bases align to TRBD1. V gave up 2 bases and J gave up 3 bases; unmatched junction bases: 4. The CDR3 runs to 16 residues. Germline V gene lookup returns CDR1 ENHRY and CDR2 SYGVKD. The CDR3 nucleotides read TGTGCCATCAGTGAGGGACAGGGGGGAACCAATCAGCCCCAGCATTTT. Residues: CAISEGQGGTNQPQHF.

This clonotype was seen a few times. The chain joins TRBV20-1 to TRBJ2-4; 8 positions match TRBD2. The junction had 15 bases not matched to a gene; V was cut back by 3 bases and J by 8 bases. Germline assignment: CDR1 DFQATT and CDR2 SNEGSKA (reference sequence). The CDR3 is 16 residues long. CDR3 nucleotide sequence: TGCAGTGCTAGTTTCAGGAATACGGGAGGGCCGGACATTCAGTACTTC. Amino acids: CSASFRNTGGPDIQYF.

This clonotype was recorded many times. The genes are TRBV27 and TRBJ1-1; tentatively, D is TRBD1 (5 bases). CDR1 and CDR2 from the germline V gene are MNHEY and SMNVEV (reference sequence). V lost 7 bases to trimming and J lost 3 bases, with 12 bases between them. The CDR3 is 13 amino acids. The CDR3 loop reads CASKGAYDTEAFF. The CDR3 nucleotides read TGTGCCAGCAAAGGGGCGTACGACACTGAAGCTTTCTTT.

This clonotype has a handful of counts. The gene calls are TRBV20-1 and TRBJ2-7; 8 bases align to TRBD2. This CDR3 spans 13 amino acids. Losses at the gene ends were 4 bases for V and 6 bases for J; bases not matched to a gene: 8. Germline CDR1 and CDR2: DFQATT and SNEGSKA (reference sequence). The CDR3 reads CSAMPGLVPEQYF. The CDR3 nucleotides read TGCAGTGCTATGCCGGGACTAGTACCCGAGCAGTACTTC.